This paragraph reports one T cell receptor beta chain. Its matching antigen is unknown. Trimming took 7 bases from V and 3 from J, leaving 19 bases between them. CDR1 is MNHEY and CDR2 is SVGAGI in the germline V gene. This CDR3 has 15 residues. Sequencing used immunoSEQ multiplex PCR; TCRdb keeps in-frame clones, though not all of them. The sample shows tens of thousands of clones, more than 70% of them seen only once. These data originate in a study of cytotoxic CD8 clonotypes in ibrutinib-treated CLL. Study outcomes and limitations: Sustained-remission patients were sampled at different times than progressing patients were. Exceeding age-matched healthy donors, baseline clonality also tracked the counts of circulating CD8+ T cells. Among the clonotypes, public ones were uncommon and contracted or held stable on treatment.

This sequence was found in a human donor with chronic lymphocytic leukemia. The sequencing used PBMCs, collected after 12 months of ibrutinib treatment. V usage is TRBV6-5 and J usage is TRBJ2-7; TRBD2 is a possible D gene (5 bases). This chain's CDR3 is CASTPVRTPGYEQYF. CDR3 in DNA: TGTGCCAGCACCCCCGTACGGACTCCCGGCTACGAGCAGTACTTC.